This record concerns one T cell receptor (beta chain) sequence. Its antigen is unidentified. This sample is part of a study of T cell responses to AZD1222 COVID-19 vaccine. Findings and caveats of the study: The span of vaccine-associated CD4 TCRs extended across spike, with dominance at 160-218 and 743-854. Compared with day 0, the breadth and depth of the Spike-specific TCR repertoire rose significantly after two doses of AZD1222. Among those given AZD1222, only 6 or 7 were seropositive at baseline.

Trimming cost V 5 bases and J 3 bases; bases outside gene matches: 10. The germline V gene has CDR1 SGHVS and CDR2 FQNEAQ. This CDR3 comprises 15 residues. Sequencing was performed with immunoSEQ multiplex PCR; in TCRdb, only in-frame clones are kept and a portion is missing. The sample includes tens of thousands of clones, roughly 90% of them seen just once. V and J are TRBV7-8 and TRBJ2-7; TRBD1 matches 7 bases. The TCR was taken from an adult in good health. Source: peripheral blood, taken on day 0 of AZD1222 vaccination. CDR3 bases: TGTGCCAGCAGCCCAACAGGGGCCGGGCACTACGAGCAGTACTTC. Protein product: CASSPTGAGHYEQYF. Complete variable domain (other parts from reference TRBV7-8 and TRBJ2-7): GAGVSQSPRYKVAKRGQDVALRCDPISGHVSLFWYQQALGQGPEFLTYFQNEAQLDKSGLPSDRFFAERPEGSVSTLKIQRTQQEDSAVYLCASSPTGAGHYEQYFGPGTRLTVT.